The clone carrying this T cell receptor (beta chain) was detected once. The source of the sample is a study of blood T cell repertoires in COVID-19. The assay was immunoSEQ multiplex PCR, and TCRdb's table has in-frame clones only and misses some. Of about 260,000 clones in the sample, 85% to 90% were seen once. The sample comprised peripheral blood. The receptor was derived from a woman aged 30 to 39 with COVID-19, enrolled during active disease.

CDR3 protein: CASSFSGGRYQPQHF. The CDR3 DNA reads TGTGCCAGCAGCTTTAGTGGGGGCCGTTATCAGCCCCAGCATTTT. The chain joins TRBV11-2 to TRBJ1-5; TRBD1 is a possible D gene (6 bases). The CDR3 length is 15 residues. Deletions cut 3 bases from V and 5 bases from J, with 14 bases between. Germline V lookup: CDR1 SGHAT, CDR2 FQNNGV.